These T cell receptor beta chains were read from a single sample in a study of T cell repertoires in cytomegalovirus infection. TCRdb re-called the reads through MiXCR, storing one row per CDR3 protein. This table holds approximately 310,000 distinct CDR3 sequences, roughly 25% found once. These receptors have no identified antigens. Sequenced here: cultured PBMCs, sampled from culture after CMV antigen stimulation. These receptors were collected from a human donor in good health (CMV status not recorded). Some clones in this sample may be carry-over from other donors' samples. Both conserved end residues are part of each CDR3. The D gene is left open where the match is weak. For some rows the clone size is stated as once, few or many, or as a class when expanded; others skip it.

>19|TRBJ1-1|TRBV18|few|TRBD1
TGTGCCAGCTCACCACGTCCGGGACAGGGAAAGGGGCCGAACACTGAAGCTTTCTTT
CASSPRPGQGKGPNTEAFF
>13|TRBJ1-2|TRBV15|-|-
TGTGCCACCAGCAGAGTTGTCAGCGATGGCTACACCTTC
CATSRVVSDGYTF
>15|TRBJ2-5|TRBV18|-|TRBD1
TGTGCCAGCTCGCCTAGGACAGGGACCCAAGAGACCCAGTACTTC
CASSPRTGTQETQYF
>17|TRBJ2-3|TRBV6-2/TRBV6-3|-|TRBD2
TGTGCCAGCAGCTTTTTGTCGGCGGGAGGGCTTACGGCGACGCAGTATTTT
CASSFLSAGGLTATQYF
>13|TRBJ1-1|TRBV6-8|-|-
TGTGCCAGCAAACCGACGGGGGGTGCTGAAGCTTTCTTT
CASKPTGGAEAFF
>15|TRBJ1-1|TRBV11-2|-|TRBD1
TGTGCCAGCAGTACAGGGGTGGGGATGAACACTGAAGCTTTCTTT
CASSTGVGMNTEAFF
>13|TRBJ1-5|TRBV7-2|many|-
TGTGCCAGCAGCTTAGTACAGAATCAGCCCCAGCATTTT
CASSLVQNQPQHF
>19|TRBJ2-3|TRBV6-5|few|-
TGTGCCAGCAGTTACTCGGGGACGGGACTCCATGAGGCTGGGGATACGCAGTATTTT
CASSYSGTGLHEAGDTQYF
>15|TRBJ2-1|TRBV5-6|-|-
TGTGCCAGCAGCTTAGGACATCGGAGGACCGGTGAGCAGTTCTTC
CASSLGHRRTGEQFF
>15|TRBJ2-7|TRBV14|few|-
TGTGCCAGCAGCTCCTATAGGAGTACGCGGGGCGAGCAGTACTTC
CASSSYRSTRGEQYF
>17|TRBJ2-1|TRBV6-5|many|TRBD2
TGTGCCAGCAGGGACATAATCAGGGCGGGAGGGGACAATGAGCAGTTCTTC
CASRDIIRAGGDNEQFF
>13|TRBJ2-3|TRBV20-1|-|-
TGCAGTGCCCGGTTGGAAATCACAGATACGCAGTATTTT
CSARLEITDTQYF
>12|TRBJ2-2|TRBV12-5|-|-
TGTGCTAGTGGATTCTCCACCGGGGAGCTGTTTTTT
CASGFSTGELFF
>16|TRBJ2-1|TRBV7-2|many|TRBD2
TGTGCCAGCAGCTTAGCTACGGGAGGGCGTCGGGATGAGCAGTTCTTC
CASSLATGGRRDEQFF
>13|TRBJ2-4|TRBV11-3|-|TRBD2
TGTGCCAGCAGCCTAGGGACTATGGACATTCAGTACTTC
CASSLGTMDIQYF
>16|TRBJ1-2|TRBV28|-|-
TGTGCCAGCAGCCCCAGGTCCCGGGCTCGGATTTATGGCTACACCTTC
CASSPRSRARIYGYTF
>11|TRBJ2-7|TRBV29-1|-|-
TGCAGCGTTGAGGACAACTACGAGCAGTACTTC
CSVEDNYEQYF
>15|TRBJ1-1|TRBV19|few|-
TGTGCCAGTAGTTTTGTGGGGGGGAGTAACACTGAAGCTTTCTTT
CASSFVGGSNTEAFF
>10|TRBJ2-3|TRBV20-1|few|TRBD2
TGCAGTGCGGGGGGGGATACGCAGTATTTT
CSAGGDTQYF
>15|TRBJ2-3|TRBV7-8|many|TRBD2
TGTGCCAGCAGCTTAGGGACTAGCATCACAGATACGCAGTATTTT
CASSLGTSITDTQYF
>16|TRBJ2-3|TRBV4-1|few|-
TGCGCCAGCAGCCACCCGGGGGCTCGGATCCCAGATACGCAGTATTTT
CASSHPGARIPDTQYF
>16|TRBJ2-2|TRBV5-4|many|TRBD2
TGTGCCAGCAGCTTGGGGACTAGCGGCTCAACCGGGGAGCTGTTTTTT
CASSLGTSGSTGELFF
>13|TRBJ2-7|TRBV15|few|-
TGTGCCACCAGCGGGGACTCGTCTTACGAGCAGTACTTC
CATSGDSSYEQYF
>14|TRBJ2-3|TRBV7-2|many|TRBD2
TGTGCCAGCAGCTTTAGCGGGAGGGGGGATACGCAGTATTTT
CASSFSGRGDTQYF
>15|TRBJ2-3|TRBV7-2|many|-
TGTGCCAGCAGCCCAAATTCTGACCGCACAGATACGCAGTATTTT
CASSPNSDRTDTQYF
>15|TRBJ2-2|TRBV6-2/TRBV6-3|few|TRBD2
TGTGCCAGCAGTTACTCCGGGAGGATTGACGGGGAGCTGTTTTTT
CASSYSGRIDGELFF
>14|TRBJ2-2|TRBV12-3/TRBV12-4|-|TRBD2
TGTGCCAGCCGGCTAGCGGGAAATACCGGGGAGCTGTTTTTT
CASRLAGNTGELFF
>15|TRBJ2-7|TRBV20-1|-|-
TGCAGTGCTAAACTAATGGCTCGGTCCCCCTACGAGCAGTACTTC
CSAKLMARSPYEQYF
>14|TRBJ1-6|TRBV30|-|TRBD1
TGTGCCTGGAGGGAACAGGGGAGAACGGCACCCCTCCACTTT
CAWREQGRTAPLHF
>16|TRBJ2-3|TRBV7-2|many|TRBD2
TGTGCCAGCAGCTTAGCGTTGACTAGCGGGAGGGCCCACCAGTATTTT
CASSLALTSGRAHQYF
>11|TRBJ2-7|TRBV20-1|few|-
TGCAGTGCGCCCACAGCCTACGAGCAGTACTTC
CSAPTAYEQYF
>16|TRBJ1-5|TRBV7-2|many|TRBD1
TGTGCCAGCAGCTTAGCCGGGACAGGGCGCAATCAGCCCCAGCATTTT
CASSLAGTGRNQPQHF
>14|TRBJ2-7|TRBV5-1|few|TRBD1
TGCGCCAGCAGCGGGTGGGACAGGGGCTACGAGCAGTACTTC
CASSGWDRGYEQYF
>12|TRBJ1-2|TRBV19|few|-
TGTGCCATCTTAGAGGGTGACTATGGCTACACCTTC
CAILEGDYGYTF
>15|TRBJ1-3|TRBV12-3/TRBV12-4|-|TRBD1
TGTGCCAGCAGTTCGACCGGGACAGAAATACCGACTGCATATTTT
CASSSTGTEIPTAYF
>16|TRBJ2-1|TRBV7-2|-|TRBD2
TGTGCCAGCAGCTTAGGACTAGCGGGAGGTCACAATGAGCAGTTCTTC
CASSLGLAGGHNEQFF
>13|TRBJ2-1|TRBV7-2|-|-
TGTGCCAGCAGTCCCAGGGAGGAGAATGAGCAGTTCTTC
CASSPREENEQFF
>14|TRBJ1-1|TRBV29-1|few|-
TGCAGCGTTGCAAAAGGTTCCATGAACACTGAAGCTTTCTTT
CSVAKGSMNTEAFF
>13|TRBJ1-1|TRBV6-2/TRBV6-3|few|-
TGTGCCAGCAGTCCGCAGGGTGTTGGTGAAGCTTTCTTT
CASSPQGVGEAFF
>14|TRBJ2-7|TRBV7-3|few|-
TGTGCCAGCAGCTTAACCGGAGGAGCCTACGAGCAGTACTTC
CASSLTGGAYEQYF
>13|TRBJ2-7|TRBV28|-|-
TGTGCCAGCAGTTTCCCCACTACCTACGAGCAGTACTTC
CASSFPTTYEQYF
>19|TRBJ2-1|TRBV24-1|few|TRBD2
TGTGCCACCAGTGACCCCACTAGCGGAAGCGGCCGCTCCTACAATGAGCAGTTCTTC
CATSDPTSGSGRSYNEQFF
>15|TRBJ2-7|TRBV7-2|many|-
TGTGCCAGCAGCTTAGGGGACCAAAGACACTACGAGCAGTACTTC
CASSLGDQRHYEQYF
>15|TRBJ2-3|TRBV6-1|few|TRBD2
TGTGCCAGCAGGGCTCGGGCGGGAGGGACAGATACGCAGTATTTT
CASRARAGGTDTQYF
>14|TRBJ1-1|TRBV14|few|TRBD1
TGTGCCAGCAGCCCCCAGACAGGGAGTACTGAAGCTTTCTTT
CASSPQTGSTEAFF
>15|TRBJ2-2|TRBV7-2|-|TRBD1
TGTGCCAGCAGCACGCAGGGGGCGCGCACCGGGGAGCTGTTTTTT
CASSTQGARTGELFF
>17|TRBJ1-5|TRBV19|few|TRBD1
TGTGCCAGTAGTAACCCCTGGACAGGACTTAGCAATCAGCCCCAGCATTTT
CASSNPWTGLSNQPQHF
>15|TRBJ2-1|TRBV11-2|-|TRBD2
TGTGCCAGCACCCCTGGCGGGAGTTTCCACAATGAGCAGTTCTTC
CASTPGGSFHNEQFF
>14|TRBJ2-2|TRBV6-2/TRBV6-3|-|-
TGTGCCAGCAGACGGGAGTTGAACACCGGGGAGCTGTTTTTT
CASRRELNTGELFF
>14|TRBJ2-4|TRBV28|-|TRBD2
TGTGCCAGCAGCCCACCTTGGGGGGGAGACATTCAGTACTTC
CASSPPWGGDIQYF
>14|TRBJ2-7|TRBV15|few|-
TGTGCCACCAGCAGAGAATTGGGGGGCTACGAGCAGTACTTC
CATSRELGGYEQYF
>12|TRBJ2-7|TRBV5-4|-|-
TGTGCCAGCAGCATGGACACCCTCGAGCAGTACTTC
CASSMDTLEQYF
>15|TRBJ2-3|TRBV5-4|-|TRBD1
TGTGCCAGCACAGGACGGACAGGGGTGGCAGATACGCAGTATTTT
CASTGRTGVADTQYF
>15|TRBJ2-3|TRBV7-2|many|TRBD2
TGTGCCAGCAGGCCGGGACTAGCGGGAGCCGATACGCAGTATTTT
CASRPGLAGADTQYF
>14|TRBJ1-1|TRBV5-1|-|TRBD1
TGCGCCAGCAGCTTGGCTGGGACAGGGCGGGAAGCTTTCTTT
CASSLAGTGREAFF
>13|TRBJ1-1|TRBV7-9|few|-
TGTGCCAGCAGCTTACCACAGTCCACTGAAGCTTTCTTT
CASSLPQSTEAFF
>13|TRBJ1-1|TRBV2|few|-
TGTGCCAGCAGGCGCCTCATGAACACTGAAGCTTTCTTT
CASRRLMNTEAFF